This T cell receptor beta chain originates from a study of OX40 agonist ivuxolimab in advanced cancers. This CDR3 comprises 13 residues. With 9 bases removed from V and 9 bases from J, the gap between germline ends came to 18 bases. Germline CDR1 is LNHDA and CDR2 is SQIVND (reference sequence). The table came from immunoSEQ multiplex PCR; TCRdb's copy has only in-frame clones and leaves some out. The sample holds 50,000 to 65,000 clones, 75% to 90% seen once. The gene calls are TRBV19 and TRBJ2-1, with D tentatively TRBD1 or TRBD2 (5 bases each). Material: CD4+ or CD8+ T cells sorted from blood, obtained in a trial of the OX40 agonist ivuxolimab. This TCR came from an adult with an advanced solid tumor such as melanoma, head and neck, liver or kidney cancer. The CDR3 DNA sequence: TGTGCCAGCCACTATCAGGGAGTCCCTGAGCAGTTCTTC. The encoded protein is CASHYQGVPEQFF.